The sequence of this TCR beta chain was determined in a study of blood T cell repertoires in COVID-19. Whole-study context: Some COVID-19 samples were acute and others convalescent; all came from the United States, Italy and Spain. The cDNA or gDNA used as material had been derived from T cells, B-cell-depleted T cells, or PBMCs.

V lost 6 bases, J lost 4 bases, and 2 bases stayed unmatched. The CDR3 covers 13 residues. The Seattle patients, enrolled during active infection, were followed longitudinally. The repertoire was sequenced with immunoSEQ multiplex PCR; TCRdb's copy has only in-frame clones and lacks some. The sample includes fewer than 500,000 clones, 70% to 90% of them seen just once. Specimen: peripheral blood. J is TRBJ1-4 and V is TRBV12-3 or TRBV12-4; 7 nucleotides agree with TRBD1. The receptor was isolated from a man aged 18 to 29 with COVID-19, enrolled during active disease. The DNA of the CDR3 is TGTGCCAGCAGGGGACAGATTAATGAAAAACTGTTTTTT. Residues: CASRGQINEKLFF.